This T cell receptor beta chain came from a study of cytomegalovirus exposure and HLA in healthy donors. Trimming removed 7 bases from V and 5 bases from J, with 20 bases in between. Germline CDR1 reads MNHEY; CDR2 reads SVGAGI. The CDR3 is 15 amino acids. The PCR employed 60 Vbeta primers together with 13 Jbeta primers. Using immunoSEQ multiplex PCR, the repertoire was profiled, and TCRdb retains in-frame clones only, with some absent. The sample features fewer than 85,000 clones, with 3% to 4% in its top ten. The chain has TRBV6-5 and TRBJ2-5, with D possibly TRBD2 on 7 matching bases. This clonotype was sampled from a female donor in good health and CMV-seropositive. Sequencing input: PBMCs. The CDR3 region has the DNA TGTGCCAGCACAGTGGGTTCGGGGGGCCGGGAGACCCAGTACTTC. This encodes CASTVGSGGRETQYF.